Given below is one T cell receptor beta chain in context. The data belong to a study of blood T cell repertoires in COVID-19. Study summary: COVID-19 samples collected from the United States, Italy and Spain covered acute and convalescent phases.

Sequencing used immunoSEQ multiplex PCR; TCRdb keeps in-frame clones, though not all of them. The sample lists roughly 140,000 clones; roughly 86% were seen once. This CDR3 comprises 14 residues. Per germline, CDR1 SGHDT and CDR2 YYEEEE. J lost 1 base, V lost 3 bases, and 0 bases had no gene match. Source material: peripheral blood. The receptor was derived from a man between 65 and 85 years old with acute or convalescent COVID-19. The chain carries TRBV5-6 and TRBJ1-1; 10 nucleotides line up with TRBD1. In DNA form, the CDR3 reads TGTGCCAGCAGCTGGGACAGGGGGAACACTGAAGCTTTCTTT. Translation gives CASSWDRGNTEAFF.